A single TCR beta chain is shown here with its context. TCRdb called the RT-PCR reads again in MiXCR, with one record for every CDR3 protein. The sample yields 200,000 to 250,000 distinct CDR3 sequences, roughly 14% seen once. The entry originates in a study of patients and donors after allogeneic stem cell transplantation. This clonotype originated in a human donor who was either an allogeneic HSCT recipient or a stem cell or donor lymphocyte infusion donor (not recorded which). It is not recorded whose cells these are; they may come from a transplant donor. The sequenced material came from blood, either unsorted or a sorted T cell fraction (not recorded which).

The CDR3 region has the DNA TGTGCCAGCAGCTTAGTTGGCGCCCAAGAGACCCAGTACTTC. Residues: CASSLVGAQETQYF. The J gene is TRBJ2-5, the V gene TRBV7-6; no firm D call. V was cut by 1 base and J by 1 base, with 7 bases left in between. The CDR3 has 14 residues. Germline V gene sequence: CDR1 SGHVS, CDR2 FNYEAQ.